These 20 T cell receptor beta chains originate from one sample sequenced in a study of blood T cell repertoires in COVID-19. Libraries were prepared by immunoSEQ multiplex PCR; TCRdb keeps only in-frame clonotypes and omits some of them. The sample includes about 170,000 clones, roughly 84% seen only once; the top ten take about 2.7%. Sequenced sample: peripheral blood. Receptors were obtained from a human donor with acute or convalescent COVID-19. The donor label of this sample is uncertain.

The V gene is TRBV19, the J gene TRBJ2-5; TRBD1 aligns across 11 bases. Germline loops: CDR1 LNHDA, CDR2 SQIVND (reference sequence). The CDR3 has 12 amino acids. V dropped 9 bases and J dropped 7; count of bases not matched to a gene: 4. The CDR3 reads CASRDRGATQYF. In DNA form, the CDR3 reads TGTGCCAGCCGGGACAGGGGGGCGACCCAGTACTTC.

This chain joins TRBV28 and TRBJ2-5; D unclear. Trimming removed 4 bases from V and 1 base from J, with 10 bases in between. CDR1 and CDR2 (germline): MDHEN, SYDVKM. CDR3 size: 14 residues. CDR3 residues: CASSWARFQETQYF. The CDR3 bases are TGTGCCAGCAGTTGGGCCCGATTCCAAGAGACCCAGTACTTC.

This clone was seen once. This chain joins TRBV10-3 and TRBJ2-1; TRBD1 might be the D (6 bases). The CDR3 sequence is 16 residues long. The ends were cut back, 3 bases at V and 2 bases at J, with 14 bases in the middle. The germline V gene has CDR1 ENHRY and CDR2 SYGVKD. The CDR3 is CAISDVMGATYNEQFF. The CDR3, as DNA: TGTGCCATCAGTGATGTAATGGGGGCCACCTACAATGAGCAGTTCTTC.

This clone was observed a few times. This chain joins TRBV25-1 and TRBJ1-1, with a tentative D call TRBD1 (5 bases). Germline values: CDR1 MGHDK, CDR2 SYGVNS. CDR3 length: 13 amino acids. The germline V and J ends were trimmed by 7 bases and 1 base, with 10 bases remaining between them. CDR3 residues: CASTRDWNTEAFF. The CDR3 DNA reads TGTGCCAGCACTCGGGACTGGAACACTGAAGCTTTCTTT.

The CDR3 bases are TGTGCCAGCAGCCAAGATAGGGGTGTGGGAGAGACCCAGTACTTC. It yields the protein CASSQDRGVGETQYF. The chain recombines TRBV3-1 (or the pseudogene TRBV3-2) with TRBJ2-5; D is perhaps TRBD1 (5 bases). The V end lost 0 bases, the J end lost 4 bases, and 12 bases lay between the germline ends. The CDR3 spans 15 residues. Germline-derived CDR1 and CDR2 are LGHDT and YNNKEL (reference sequence).

The V gene is TRBV7-2, the J gene TRBJ2-7, with 9 nucleotides matching TRBD2. This CDR3 region has 18 residues. Per the germline V gene, CDR1 is SGHTA and CDR2 is FQGNSA. The J segment lost 6 bases and the V segment lost 7 bases, leaving 22 bases of the junction unmatched. The CDR3 is CASNIQTGYLTSGLEQYF. CDR3 bases: TGTGCCAGCAACATCCAGACAGGGTACTTGACTAGCGGTCTCGAGCAGTACTTC.

The J gene is TRBJ1-2, the V gene TRBV2; TRBD1 aligns across 10 bases. Germline CDR1 and CDR2: SNHLY and FYNNEI. After removal of 6 bases from V and 6 bases from J, the junction contained 7 bases not matched to a gene. The length of the CDR3 is 14 residues. In DNA, the CDR3 is TGTGCCAGCAGGACCGGGACAGGGGAAAATGGCTACACCTTC. Translated, it gives CASRTGTGENGYTF.

The rearrangement uses TRBV6-1 and TRBJ2-1; D not resolved. Trimming took off 2 bases at V and 0 bases at J, with 8 bases between the two ends. Germline V CDR1 and CDR2: MNHNS, SASEGT. The CDR3 runs 15 residues. The CDR3 DNA sequence: TGTGCCAGCAGTGAAATTTCCAGCTCCTACAATGAGCAGTTCTTC. This codes for CASSEISSSYNEQFF.

The chain recombines TRBV4-1 with TRBJ1-4, with D hard to call. Between the trimmed V and J ends, which lost 1 base and 4 bases, there was a span of 13 bases. Germline CDR1 MGHRA, CDR2 YSYEKL. CDR3 length: 16 amino acids. CDR3 region: CASSQGSGRDNEKLFF. CDR3 in DNA: TGCGCCAGCAGCCAAGGCTCTGGGAGAGATAATGAAAAACTGTTTTTT.

V and J are TRBV7-3 and TRBJ2-1; tentative D call: TRBD2 (6 bases). Germline V gene lookup returns CDR1 SGHTA and CDR2 FQGTGA. V shed 5 bases and J shed 2 bases, with 13 bases lying between them. This CDR3 region has 15 residues. CDR3 in amino acids: CASSPEAGTYNEQFF. The DNA of the CDR3 is TGTGCCAGCAGCCCCGAGGCGGGGACCTACAATGAGCAGTTCTTC.

The chain links TRBV6-4 to TRBJ1-5; D gene unclear. There are 9 residues in the CDR3. V was cut by 11 bases and J by 9 bases, with 8 bases left in between. Germline CDR1 and CDR2: MRHNA and SNTAGT. The DNA of the CDR3 is TGTGCCGACCGGGGGCCCCAGCATTTT. Amino acids: CADRGPQHF.

This chain uses TRBV10-3 with TRBJ1-3, with D maybe TRBD1 (5 bases). CDR3 length: 13 residues. CDR1 is ENHRY, CDR2 SYGVKD, per germline. The germline V and J ends were trimmed by 8 bases and 2 bases, with 10 bases remaining between them. The DNA for the CDR3 is TGTGCCATCGAGACGGGGGCTGGAAACACCATATATTTT. This codes for CAIETGAGNTIYF.

This chain links TRBV2 with TRBJ2-7, with 10 bases lining up with TRBD2. V lost 6 bases and J lost 0; bases outside the gene matches: 8. The CDR3 totals 16 residues. Germline-derived CDR1 and CDR2 are SNHLY and FYNNEI. This CDR3 is CASRKLAGPSSYEQYF. As DNA, the CDR3 is TGTGCCAGCAGGAAACTAGCGGGACCGAGCTCCTACGAGCAGTACTTC.

This clone has only a few counts. This rearrangement joins TRBV5-8 to TRBJ2-5; 9 bases are a match to TRBD2. The germline V gene encodes CDR1 SGHTS and CDR2 YDEGEE. The V gene end was trimmed by 4 bases and the J gene end by 2 bases; junction bases not matched to a gene: 6. This CDR3 comprises 15 residues. CDR3 DNA sequence: TGTGCCAGCAGCGCACTTCTAGCGGGGCAAGAGACCCAGTACTTC. Residues: CASSALLAGQETQYF.

The V gene is TRBV7-9, the J gene TRBJ2-2; D not resolved. The CDR3 loop spans 14 amino acids. V was shortened by 5 bases and J by 2 bases, with 9 bases between the two germline ends. Looked up from germline, CDR1 is SEHNR and CDR2 is FQNEAQ (reference sequence). CDR3 nucleotides: TGTGCCAGCAGCCCCCTACCCAACACCGGGGAGCTGTTTTTT. Its translation: CASSPLPNTGELFF.

The chain has TRBV2 and TRBJ2-7, with 8 nucleotides matching TRBD1. Germline V gene data show CDR1 as SNHLY and CDR2 as FYNNEI. The CDR3 is 14 amino acids. With 6 bases clipped from V and 1 base from J, the junction kept 5 bases outside the gene matches. As DNA, the CDR3 is TGTGCCAGCAGGATGACAGGGGCTTCCTACGAGCAGTACTTC. The encoded protein is CASRMTGASYEQYF.

This chain joins TRBV18 and TRBJ1-2; D remains unclear. Germline CDR1 reads KGHSH; CDR2 reads LQKENI. There are 13 residues in the CDR3. V lost 3 bases to trimming and J lost 8 bases, with 13 bases between them. The DNA of the CDR3 is TGTGCCAGCTCACCCCCTTCCGGTCGGGGCTACACCTTC. Its protein is CASSPPSGRGYTF.

The rearrangement links TRBV19 to TRBJ2-3; TRBD1 aligns across 8 bases. This CDR3 comprises 16 residues. CDR1 LNHDA and CDR2 SQIVND come from the germline V gene (reference sequence). The V and J ends lost 3 bases and 4 bases, in that order; junction bases with no gene match: 9. CDR3 sequence (DNA): TGTGCCAGTAGTATTGAAACAGGGGGAATATCAGATACGCAGTATTTT. Translation: CASSIETGGISDTQYF.

This chain joins TRBV6-5 and TRBJ1-2, with D maybe TRBD1 (6 bases). Per the germline V gene, CDR1 is MNHEY and CDR2 is SVGAGI. The CDR3 extends over 14 amino acids. The V gene lost 2 bases and the J gene lost 2 bases, with 9 bases spanning the gap. CDR3 in amino acids: CASSYGQTNYGYTF. As DNA, the CDR3 is TGTGCCAGCAGTTACGGACAGACGAACTATGGCTACACCTTC.

This rearrangement joins TRBV30 to TRBJ2-1; the D is unclear. This CDR3 has 12 amino acids. Trimming removed 2 bases at V and 12 bases at J, with 14 bases between. Per germline, CDR1 GTSNPN and CDR2 SVGIG (reference sequence). In nucleotides, the CDR3 is TGTGCCTGGAGTACGAATGGAGACTGGCAGTTCTTC. Residues: CAWSTNGDWQFF. The whole variable domain, filled in from reference TRBV30 and TRBJ2-1, reads SQTIHQWPATLVQPVGSPLSLECTVEGTSNPNLYWYRQAAGRGLQLLFYSVGIGQISSEVPQNLSASRPQDRQFILSSKKLLLSDSGFYLCAWSTNGDWQFFGPGTRLTVL.